These 22 T cell receptor beta chains were all obtained from the same sample, sequenced in a study of OX40 agonist ivuxolimab in advanced cancers. TCRdb's copy holds only in-frame clones and misses some; the assay was immunoSEQ multiplex PCR. This table holds 12,000 or so clones, more than 65% found once. The specimen was CD4+ or CD8+ T cells sorted from blood, collected in a trial of the OX40 agonist ivuxolimab. These TCRs come from an adult with an advanced solid tumor such as melanoma, head and neck, liver or kidney cancer.

This clone appeared a few times. The chain recombines TRBV25-1 with TRBJ2-7; weak D call: TRBD1 (6 bases). Germline CDR1 is MGHDK and CDR2 is SYGVNS. V lost 4 bases, J lost 8 bases, and 12 bases lay in between. This CDR3 has 12 amino acids. CDR3 loop: CASSGTGTQQYF. In DNA, the CDR3 is TGTGCCAGCAGTGGAACAGGGACCCAGCAGTACTTC.

V usage is TRBV9 and J usage is TRBJ2-5, with D possibly TRBD2 on 5 matching bases. The germline V gene encodes CDR1 SGDLS and CDR2 YYNGEE. Trimming removed 0 bases from V and 5 bases from J, with 14 bases in between. The length of the CDR3 is 15 residues. Here the CDR3 DNA reads TGTGCCAGCAGCGTAGGGCCCGGGAATGGGGAGACCCAGTACTTC. Protein: CASSVGPGNGETQYF. Drawing the rest from reference TRBV9 and TRBJ2-5, the complete variable domain is DSGVTQTPKHLITATGQRVTLRCSPRSGDLSVYWYQQSLDQGLQFLIQYYNGEERAKGNILERFSAQQFPDLHSELNLSSLELGDSALYFCASSVGPGNGETQYFGPGTRLLVL.

The sample holds a few counts of this clone. The gene calls are TRBV6-4 and TRBJ2-2, with D maybe TRBD2 (5 bases). There are 20 residues in the CDR3. Germline CDR1 is MRHNA and CDR2 is SNTAGT. Trimming stripped 4 bases from V and 5 bases from J, with 29 bases between. The CDR3 spells CASSARSDALGRMATGELFF. As DNA, the CDR3 is TGTGCCAGCAGTGCACGCTCCGATGCACTAGGTCGAATGGCAACCGGGGAGCTGTTTTTT.

The chain is built from TRBV25-1 and TRBJ1-1; the D gene is possibly TRBD1 (6 bases). The CDR3 consists of 14 residues. V was cut by 4 bases and J by 0 bases, with 9 bases left in between. Germline-derived CDR1 and CDR2 are MGHDK and SYGVNS. The CDR3 nucleotides read TGTGCCAGCAGTGTCGGGGGCCTGAACACTGAAGCTTTCTTT. Translating gives CASSVGGLNTEAFF.

The chain is built from TRBV7-2 and TRBJ2-7; 7 bases match TRBD2. Germline V CDR1 and CDR2: SGHTA, FQGNSA. The trim removed 8 bases at V and 1 base at J, leaving 8 bases unmatched. CDR3 length: 14 amino acids. CDR3 protein: CASSGGGPSYEQYF. CDR3 nucleotide sequence: TGTGCCAGCTCTGGGGGAGGGCCATCCTACGAGCAGTACTTC.

The chain couples TRBV2 to TRBJ1-1, with D maybe TRBD1 (5 bases). CDR3 length: 14 amino acids. Germline-derived CDR1 and CDR2 are SNHLY and FYNNEI. Trimming pared 0 bases from V and 5 bases from J, leaving 10 bases between. The CDR3 nucleotides are TGTGCCAGCAGTGAAGCAGGCCAGGGAACTGAAGCTTTCTTT. As protein: CASSEAGQGTEAFF.

The gene calls are TRBV6-5 and TRBJ2-1, with TRBD2 matching 8 bases. The CDR3 covers 11 residues. Germline CDR1 MNHEY, CDR2 SVGAGI. The V gene end was trimmed by 8 bases and the J gene end by 15 bases; junction bases not matched to a gene: 9. The CDR3 spells CASGPGTSLFF. CDR3 nucleotides: TGTGCCAGCGGACCCGGGACTAGTCTGTTCTTC.

V gene TRBV29-1 combines with J gene TRBJ2-1; 11 bases align to TRBD2. The CDR3 is 14 residues long. V lost 0 bases to trimming and J lost 9 bases; unmatched junction nucleotides: 4. CDR1 is SQVTM, CDR2 ANQGSEA, per germline. Here the CDR3 reads CSVEELAGVGEQFF. The CDR3 DNA reads TGCAGCGTTGAAGAACTAGCGGGAGTCGGTGAGCAGTTCTTC.

By share, this clone ranks as medium-sized. This chain connects TRBV28 to TRBJ1-4, with D tentatively TRBD1 (6 bases). CDR3 length equals 16 residues. Germline-derived CDR1 and CDR2 are MDHEN and SYDVKM. Trimming pared 6 bases from V and 4 bases from J, leaving 18 bases between. For the CDR3, the DNA is TGTGCCAGCAGGCCAACCAGCAGGGGTTATAATGAAAAACTGTTTTTT. This gives the protein CASRPTSRGYNEKLFF.

This chain uses TRBV19 with TRBJ1-5; D uncertain. V lost 5 bases to trimming and J lost 7 bases, with 9 bases between them. CDR3 size: 12 residues. CDR1 and CDR2 from the germline V gene are LNHDA and SQIVND (reference sequence). The CDR3 nucleotides read TGTGCCAGTAGTTTCGCGGGCCAGCCCCAGCATTTT. Translating gives CASSFAGQPQHF. Full variable domain (remainder filled in from reference TRBV19 and TRBJ1-5): DGGITQSPKYLFRKEGQNVTLSCEQNLNHDAMYWYRQDPGQGLRLIYYSQIVNDFQKGDIAEGYSVSREKKESFPLTVTSAQKNPTAFYLCASSFAGQPQHFGDGTRLSIL.

The chain employs TRBV5-4 and TRBJ1-2; TRBD1 matches at 7 bases. This CDR3 spans 14 amino acids. V was clipped by 3 bases and J by 1 base; unmatched bases: 3. Per germline, CDR1 SGHNT and CDR2 YYREEE (reference sequence). DNA of the CDR3: TGTGCCAGCAGCTCAGGGGGTTTTAACTATGGCTACACCTTC. Protein: CASSSGGFNYGYTF.

This clone was seen once. The chain is built from TRBV5-6 and TRBJ1-2, with D possibly matching TRBD1 (5 bases). The V gene's germline CDR1 is SGHDT and CDR2 YYEEEE. Trimming stripped 2 bases from V and 8 bases from J, with 16 bases between. This CDR3 region has 14 residues. CDR3 region: CASSLPTGAGGYTF. The CDR3 nucleotides read TGTGCCAGCAGCTTACCCACTGGGGCAGGAGGCTACACCTTC.

The V and J genes are TRBV19 and TRBJ1-1, with a weak D call TRBD1 (5 bases). This CDR3 spans 13 amino acids. Trimming left V 6 bases short and J 3 bases short, with 11 bases between. Germline CDR1 is LNHDA and CDR2 is SQIVND (reference sequence). CDR3 sequence (DNA): TGTGCCAGTAGGGCAGGGATGGACACTGAAGCTTTCTTT. It codes for CASRAGMDTEAFF.

V is TRBV6-5 and J is TRBJ2-3; D remains unclear. Per germline, CDR1 MNHEY and CDR2 SVGAGI. V was trimmed by 0 bases and J by 6 bases, leaving 1 base between them. The CDR3 sequence is 11 residues long. The CDR3 protein is CASSYSDTQYF. The CDR3 coding sequence is TGTGCCAGCAGTTACTCGGATACGCAGTATTTT.

The chain joins TRBV4-1 to TRBJ2-7; the D gene is possibly TRBD1 (5 bases). The ends were cut back, 2 bases at V and 0 bases at J, with 8 bases in the middle. The CDR3 length is 14 residues. Germline V gene sequence: CDR1 MGHRA, CDR2 YSYEKL. DNA for the CDR3: TGCGCCAGCAGCCAATCCGACAGCTCCTACGAGCAGTACTTC. As protein: CASSQSDSSYEQYF.

The rearrangement links TRBV27 to TRBJ2-5; no clear D gene. Germline CDR1 reads MNHEY; CDR2 reads SMNVEV (reference sequence). Trimming pared 6 bases from V and 5 bases from J, leaving 13 bases between. CDR3 length: 13 residues. The CDR3 DNA reads as TGTGCCAGCAGCTCCCTTAGATGGGAGACCCAGTACTTC. As protein: CASSSLRWETQYF.

This clone has just one count. Written as DNA, the CDR3 is TGCGCCAGCAGCTTGGACAGGGGGCTGGATGAAGCTTTCTTT. Amino acid sequence: CASSLDRGLDEAFF. The J gene is TRBJ1-1, the V gene TRBV5-1, with 9 bases fitting TRBD1. Losses at the gene ends were 0 bases for V and 7 bases for J; bases not matched to a gene: 4. Germline V gene lookup returns CDR1 SGHRS and CDR2 YFSETQ. The CDR3 covers 14 residues.

This chain uses TRBV14 with TRBJ2-7; weak D call: TRBD2 (6 bases). The CDR3 runs to 16 residues. Per germline, CDR1 SGHDN and CDR2 FVKESK. Trimming shortened V by 0 bases and J by 2 bases, and 14 bases separated the two germline ends. CDR3 coding DNA: TGTGCCAGCAGCCAAGATAGGAGGGAAAATGCCTACGAGCAGTACTTC. Encoded protein: CASSQDRRENAYEQYF. Full variable domain (rest looked up from reference TRBV14 and TRBJ2-7): EAGVTQFPSHSVIEKGQTVTLRCDPISGHDNLYWYRRVMGKEIKFLLHFVKESKQDESGMPNNRFLAERTGGTYSTLKVQPAELEDSGVYFCASSQDRRENAYEQYFGPGTRLTVT.

The chain uses TRBV11-2 and TRBJ2-7; no firm D call. The germline V and J ends were trimmed by 3 bases and 5 bases, with 2 bases remaining between them. The germline V gene has CDR1 SGHAT and CDR2 FQNNGV. The length of the CDR3 is 10 residues. As DNA, the CDR3 is TGTGCCAGCAGCTTGGACGAGCAGTACTTC. Its translation: CASSLDEQYF.

V and J are TRBV5-1 and TRBJ2-2; 7 bases match TRBD1. Germline CDR1 reads SGHRS; CDR2 reads YFSETQ. The ends lost 0 bases at V and 5 bases at J; junction bases unmatched: 4. CDR3 length: 15 amino acids. The CDR3 region is CASSLAKGATGELFF. DNA of the CDR3: TGCGCCAGCAGCTTGGCAAAGGGGGCTACCGGGGAGCTGTTTTTT.

As regards this clone: Its ends do not fully match the called genes, so a read error is possible. The chain carries TRBV5-8 and TRBJ2-7, with D perhaps matching TRBD2 (6 bases). CDR3 size: 14 residues. The germline V gene has CDR1 SGHTS and CDR2 YDEGEE. Written as DNA, the CDR3 is TGTGCCAGCACCTTGGGTCGGGAGCCCTACGAGCAGTACTTC. Translating it yields CASTLGREPYEQYF.

The sample holds a few counts of this clone. The chain couples TRBV7-9 to TRBJ1-5, with D maybe TRBD1 (6 bases). Trimming stripped 5 bases from V and 1 base from J, with 12 bases between. This CDR3 comprises 15 residues. CDR1 is SEHNR, CDR2 FQNEAQ, per germline (reference sequence). CDR3 in amino acids: CASSHGTSSNQPQHF. The DNA for the CDR3 is TGTGCCAGCAGCCACGGGACATCGAGCAATCAGCCCCAGCATTTT.